These T cell receptor beta chains were read from a single sample in a study of blood T cell repertoires in COVID-19. Measured with immunoSEQ multiplex PCR; TCRdb has only the in-frame clones, and not every one. The sample holds about 59,000 clones, about 70% seen once. Sample: peripheral blood. These receptors all come from a woman in her 70s with acute or convalescent COVID-19. Both conserved end residues are part of each CDR3.

>TRBV6-4|TRBJ1-2
CASRDTWKWTGGEVWNYGYTF
>TRBV5-1|TRBJ1-2
CASKAGNYGYTF
>TRBV14|TRBJ1-3
CASSQDLATPGNTIYF
>TRBV11-2|TRBJ2-3
CASSLRTVSTDTQYF
>TRBV18|TRBJ2-7
CASSFGDEQYF
>TRBV3-1/TRBV3-2|TRBJ1-2
CASSPQAGGYYGYTF
>TRBV7-2|TRBJ1-2
CASSFGAAYGYTF
>TRBV3-1/TRBV3-2|TRBJ1-6
CASSQGGLRLTPLHF
>TRBV19|TRBJ2-7
CASSIRGTAYEQYF
>TRBV5-5|TRBJ2-1
CASSISGGRCFF
>TRBV7-2|TRBJ2-2
CASSLAGGQTGELFF
>TRBV11-1|TRBJ2-7
CASSSSRDLGEQYF
>TRBV27|TRBJ2-5
CAAKQGRETQYF
>TRBV3-1/TRBV3-2|TRBJ2-3
CASSPGLAGGEDTQYF
>TRBV19|TRBJ1-2
CASSLLGGQGAVGGYTF
>TRBV24-1|TRBJ2-1
CATSEPGTADEQFF
>TRBV19|TRBJ1-1
CASREGRRTEAFF
>TRBV2|TRBJ1-1
CAIQPGWALNTEAFF